The 5 T cell receptor beta chains below come from one sample, sequenced in a study of PD-1 blockade in classical Hodgkin lymphoma. Using immunoSEQ multiplex PCR, the repertoire was profiled, and TCRdb retains in-frame clones only, with some absent. The sample has over 25,000 clones, 85% to 95% seen once; the top ten hold roughly 2.1%. Time point denoted: newly diagnosed, previously untreated cHL patient sample. The sample was peripheral blood mononuclear cells (PBMCs). The source is a human donor with classical Hodgkin lymphoma.

V and J are TRBV5-4 and TRBJ2-3, with TRBD2 identical over 9 bases. This CDR3 is built from 16 residues. Per germline, CDR1 SGHNT and CDR2 YYREEE (reference sequence). Trimming took 5 bases from V and 2 from J; bases not matched to a gene: 9. CDR3 amino acids: CASRTSSGTHTDTQYF. The CDR3 DNA is TGTGCCAGCAGAACCTCTAGCGGGACCCACACAGATACGCAGTATTTT.

The chain recombines TRBV27 with TRBJ2-2; no reliable D call. CDR3 size: 14 residues. V was cut by 3 bases and J by 1 base, with 6 bases left in between. Germline-derived CDR1 and CDR2 are MNHEY and SMNVEV (reference sequence). This CDR3 reads CASSFTVNTGELFF. The CDR3 bases are TGTGCCAGCAGTTTCACAGTGAACACCGGGGAGCTGTTTTTT.

CDR3 residues: CASSLDTDTQYF. CDR3 in DNA: TGTGCCAGCAGCTTAGACACAGATACGCAGTATTTT. V usage is TRBV7-2 and J usage is TRBJ2-3; D not certain. Trimming removed 1 base from V and 2 bases from J, with 1 base in between. The CDR3 spans 12 residues. Germline CDR1 SGHTA, CDR2 FQGNSA.

The rearrangement joins TRBV21-1 to TRBJ2-6; TRBD2, as called in the table, went unchecked against the DNA. TRBV21-1 is recorded as a pseudogene. The CDR3 loop spans 19 amino acids. The CDR3 DNA is TGTGCCAGCAGCAGAATTGTCGACTCCCTTTGCTCTGGGGCCAACGTCCTGACTTTC. This translates into CASSRIVDSLCSGANVLTF.

This clone was found once. The chain links TRBV18 to TRBJ1-5; D ambiguous. The CDR3 is 14 amino acids. The germline gives CDR1 KGHSH, CDR2 LQKENI. V was clipped by 3 bases and J by 5 bases, with 11 bases between them. In DNA, the CDR3 is TGTGCCAGCTCACCCCTAGAGGGTGATCAGCCCCAGCATTTT. Translation gives CASSPLEGDQPQHF.